The 10 T cell receptor beta chains below come from one sample, sequenced in a study of blood T cell repertoires in COVID-19. This table comes from immunoSEQ multiplex PCR, and its TCRdb copy is limited to in-frame clones, with some not included. The table has 80,000 to 95,000 clones, around 85% seen once. The source material was peripheral blood. All receptors derive from a woman aged 70-85 years with acute or convalescent COVID-19.

The V gene is TRBV3-1 (or the pseudogene TRBV3-2), the J gene TRBJ2-5, with 7 bases fitting TRBD1. The V segment lost 4 bases and the J segment 5 bases; nucleotides outside the gene matches: 10. CDR1 and CDR2 (germline): LGHDT, YNNKEL (reference sequence). The CDR3 loop spans 15 amino acids. CDR3 sequence (DNA): TGTGCCAGCAGCCGTTCTAGGGGGCGCGGGGAGACCCAGTACTTC. The encoded protein is CASSRSRGRGETQYF.

This chain joins TRBV7-2 and TRBJ2-7; 9 bases map to TRBD2. The CDR3 is 15 amino acids. Germline-derived CDR1 and CDR2 are SGHTA and FQGNSA. V lost 3 bases, J lost 2 bases, and 5 bases stayed unmatched. DNA of the CDR3: TGTGCCAGCAGCTTCGTTAGCGGGGGCACCTACGAGCAGTACGTC. Translating it yields CASSFVSGGTYEQYV.

The J gene is TRBJ1-2, the V gene TRBV9; 8 bases are shared with TRBD1. The CDR3 runs 15 residues. The germline gives CDR1 SGDLS, CDR2 YYNGEE. With V trimmed by 0 bases and J by 4 bases, 5 bases remained unmatched. CDR3 DNA sequence: TGTGCCAGCAGCGTAGTGACAGGGGATTTCTATGGCTACACCTTC. It yields the protein CASSVVTGDFYGYTF.

V and J are TRBV28 and TRBJ1-2; D remains unclear. The CDR3 has 13 residues. From germline, CDR1 is MDHEN and CDR2 SYDVKM. With 6 bases removed from V and 4 bases from J, the gap between germline ends came to 12 bases. CDR3 sequence (DNA): TGTGCCAGCAGCCCTGGAGAGCCCTATGGCTACACCTTC. Translation: CASSPGEPYGYTF.

The V gene is TRBV5-1, the J gene TRBJ2-1, with 10 bases aligning to TRBD2. Germline V CDR1 and CDR2: SGHRS, YFSETQ. The J segment lost 3 bases and the V segment lost 4 bases, leaving 4 bases of the junction unmatched. CDR3 length equals 15 residues. The CDR3 sequence: CASSQGLAVYNEQFF. The CDR3, as DNA: TGCGCCAGCAGCCAAGGACTAGCGGTCTACAATGAGCAGTTCTTC.

J is TRBJ2-5 and V is TRBV9; D uncertain. Per germline, CDR1 SGDLS and CDR2 YYNGEE. CDR3 length: 15 residues. Trimming removed 0 bases from V and 2 bases from J, with 11 bases in between. The CDR3 sequence is CASSVVPSDQETQYF. Here the CDR3 DNA reads TGTGCCAGCAGCGTAGTGCCGAGCGATCAAGAGACCCAGTACTTC.

V and J are TRBV2 and TRBJ1-5; 11 bases are a match to TRBD1. Germline CDR1 reads SNHLY; CDR2 reads FYNNEI. Unmatched junction bases numbered 7, after V lost 6 bases and J lost 6 bases. The CDR3 is 15 residues long. CDR3 in amino acids: CASSPGQGAIQPQHF. CDR3 bases: TGTGCCAGCAGCCCCGGACAGGGGGCGATTCAGCCCCAGCATTTT. The variable domain in full, with the rest retrieved from reference TRBV2 and TRBJ1-5, is EPEVTQTPSHQVTQMGQEVILRCVPISNHLYFYWYRQILGQKVEFLVSFYNNEISEKSEIFDDQFSVERPDGSNFTLKIRSTKLEDSAMYFCASSPGQGAIQPQHFGDGTRLSIL.

This chain connects TRBV11-3 to TRBJ2-2; 11 bases agree with TRBD1. The germline V gene has CDR1 SGHNT and CDR2 YENEEA. This CDR3 comprises 15 residues. Unmatched junction bases numbered 2, after V lost 3 bases and J lost 5 bases. The CDR3 coding sequence is TGTGCCAGCAGCTTGGGGACAGGGGGTACCGGGGAGCTGTTTTTT. Translating gives CASSLGTGGTGELFF. Looking up the rest from reference TRBV11-3 and TRBJ2-2 gives the full variable domain: EAGVVQSPRYKIIEKKQPVAFWCNPISGHNTLYWYLQNLGQGPELLIRYENEEAVDDSQLPKDRFSAERLKGVDSTLKIQPAELGDSAVYLCASSLGTGGTGELFFGEGSRLTVL.

The chain employs TRBV11-3 and TRBJ2-5, with D tentatively TRBD2 (5 bases). Trimming shortened V by 5 bases and J by 1 base, and 14 bases separated the two germline ends. CDR3 size: 15 residues. CDR1 and CDR2 (germline): SGHNT, YENEEA. DNA for the CDR3: TGTGCCAGCAGCCGCGGAGGCTTGAGCCAAGAGACCCAGTACTTC. As protein: CASSRGGLSQETQYF.

The chain couples TRBV19 to TRBJ2-3, with TRBD2 matching over 10 bases. The CDR3 consists of 18 residues. Per germline, CDR1 LNHDA and CDR2 SQIVND (reference sequence). Trimming took 0 bases from V and 1 from J; bases not matched to a gene: 7. The CDR3 region is CASSIDASGGPRTDTQYF. CDR3 nucleotide sequence: TGTGCCAGTAGTATAGATGCTAGCGGGGGACCTCGCACAGATACGCAGTATTTT.